The T cell receptor beta chain under discussion was sequenced for a study of shared clonotypes between healthy human individuals. Study as a whole: CD4 naive and CD4 memory each took three plates per donor, while CD8 naive took two and CD8 memory one.

Healthy HIV-negative adults with no recent acute infections or vaccinations were recruited as donors. The study separated CD4+ cells into CD45RA+ naive and CD45RA-negative memory subsets. The assay was run at deep level. The repertoire was sequenced with immunoSEQ multiplex PCR; TCRdb's copy has only in-frame clones and lacks some. The repertoire consists of approximately 940,000 clones, with approximately 76% occurring once and the leading ten covering 1.5%. Per germline, CDR1 SEHNR and CDR2 FQNEAQ (reference sequence). With 5 bases clipped from V and 2 bases from J, the junction kept 9 bases outside the gene matches. The CDR3 covers 15 residues.

The TCR was taken from a young man in good health. The chain employs TRBV7-9 and TRBJ2-7, with 7 nucleotides matching TRBD1. The sequenced sample consisted of memory CD4+ T cells sorted from blood. The subset denotes: CD45RA-negative fraction. CDR3 residues: CASSPRDRVTYEQYF. CDR3 DNA sequence: TGTGCCAGCAGCCCGCGTGACAGGGTAACCTACGAGCAGTACTTC.